This T cell receptor (beta chain) appears in the sequencing data of a study of blood T cell repertoires in COVID-19. Study as a whole: T cells, B-cell-depleted T cells, or PBMCs supplied cDNA or gDNA.

CDR3 size: 14 residues. V shed 5 bases and J 5 bases; nucleotides not matched to a gene: 8. The germline V gene has CDR1 LNHDA and CDR2 SQIVND (reference sequence). Study members were between about 18 and 100 years old and lived in 20 to 25 US regions. Recovery meant two consecutive negative NP/OP PCR tests, professional clearance, or resolved symptoms. Profiling relied on immunoSEQ multiplex PCR, and the TCRdb table lists in-frame clones only, not all of them. The sample includes around 330,000 clones, about 91% of them seen just once. The sample holds one count of this clone. V is TRBV19 and J is TRBJ1-2; 7 nucleotides align to TRBD1. The receptor was isolated from a woman aged 40-49 years who had recovered from COVID-19. Sample: PBMCs or T cells enriched from blood (not recorded which). CDR3 in amino acids: CASSLPGTAYGYTF. CDR3 bases: TGTGCCAGTAGTCTCCCCGGGACAGCGTATGGCTACACCTTC.